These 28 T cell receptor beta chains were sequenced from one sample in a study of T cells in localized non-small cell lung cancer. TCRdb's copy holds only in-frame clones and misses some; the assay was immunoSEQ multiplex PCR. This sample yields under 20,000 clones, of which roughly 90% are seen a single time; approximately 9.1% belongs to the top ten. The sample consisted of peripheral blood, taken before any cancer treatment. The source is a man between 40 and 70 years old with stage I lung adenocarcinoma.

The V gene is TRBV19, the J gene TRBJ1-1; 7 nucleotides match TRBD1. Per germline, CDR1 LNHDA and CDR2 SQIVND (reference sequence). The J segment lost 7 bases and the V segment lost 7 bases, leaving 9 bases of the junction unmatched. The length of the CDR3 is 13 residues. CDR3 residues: CASTRDSPFEAFF. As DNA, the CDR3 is TGTGCCAGTACGAGGGACAGTCCTTTTGAAGCTTTCTTT.

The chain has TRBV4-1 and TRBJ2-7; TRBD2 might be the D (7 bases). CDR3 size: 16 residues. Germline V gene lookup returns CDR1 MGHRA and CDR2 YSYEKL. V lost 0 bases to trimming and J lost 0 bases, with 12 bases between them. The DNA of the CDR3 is TGCGCCAGCAGCCAAGAAGGACGGGGGGCCTCCTACGAGCAGTACTTC. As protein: CASSQEGRGASYEQYF.

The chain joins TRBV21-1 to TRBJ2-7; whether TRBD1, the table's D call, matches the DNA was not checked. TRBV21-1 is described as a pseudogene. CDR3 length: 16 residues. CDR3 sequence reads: CASSIPKDWTAYEQYF. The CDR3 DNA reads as TGTGCCAGCAGCATACCAAAAGACTGGACAGCCTACGAGCAGTACTTC.

CDR3 amino acids: CASIALSGGDYNEQFF. CDR3 bases: TGTGCCAGTATTGCACTTAGCGGGGGGGATTACAATGAGCAGTTCTTC. This rearrangement joins TRBV19 to TRBJ2-1; 11 bases agree with TRBD2. This CDR3 spans 16 amino acids. Germline V gene sequence: CDR1 LNHDA, CDR2 SQIVND (reference sequence). J was trimmed by 4 bases and V by 7 bases; bases with no gene match: 9.

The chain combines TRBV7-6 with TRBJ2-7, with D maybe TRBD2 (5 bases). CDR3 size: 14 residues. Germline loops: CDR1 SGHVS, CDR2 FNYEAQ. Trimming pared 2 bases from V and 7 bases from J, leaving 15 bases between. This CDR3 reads CASSLSRGLQEQYF. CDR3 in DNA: TGTGCCAGCAGCTTAAGTCGCGGGCTCCAGGAGCAGTACTTC.

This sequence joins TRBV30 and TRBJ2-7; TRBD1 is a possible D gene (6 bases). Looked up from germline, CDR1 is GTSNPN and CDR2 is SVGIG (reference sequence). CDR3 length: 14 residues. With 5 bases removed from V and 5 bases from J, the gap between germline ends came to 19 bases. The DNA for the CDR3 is TGTGCCTGGGGCCGTGAAGGGGGTCGGGACGAGCAGTACTTC. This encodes CAWGREGGRDEQYF.

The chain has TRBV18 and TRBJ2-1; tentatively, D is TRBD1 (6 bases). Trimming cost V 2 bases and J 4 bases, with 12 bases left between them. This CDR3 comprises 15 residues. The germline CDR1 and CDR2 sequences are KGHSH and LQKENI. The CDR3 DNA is TGTGCCAGCTCACCAAGGACAGCGAAGTACAATGAGCAGTTCTTC. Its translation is CASSPRTAKYNEQFF. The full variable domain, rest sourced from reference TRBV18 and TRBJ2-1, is NAGVMQNPRHLVRRRGQEARLRCSPMKGHSHVYWYRQLPEEGLKFMVYLQKENIIDESGMPKERFSAEFPKEGPSILRIQQVVRGDSAAYFCASSPRTAKYNEQFFGPGTRLTVL.

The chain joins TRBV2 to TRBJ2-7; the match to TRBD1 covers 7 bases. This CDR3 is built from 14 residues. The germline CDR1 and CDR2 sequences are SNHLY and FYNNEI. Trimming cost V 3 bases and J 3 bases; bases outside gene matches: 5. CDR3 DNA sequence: TGTGCCAGCAGTGAGACAGGGTCTGGCTACGAGCAGTACTTC. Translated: CASSETGSGYEQYF.

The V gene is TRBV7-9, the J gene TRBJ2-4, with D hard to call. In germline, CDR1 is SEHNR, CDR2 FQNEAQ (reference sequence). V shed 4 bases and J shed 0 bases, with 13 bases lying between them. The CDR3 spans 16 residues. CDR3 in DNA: TGTGCCAGCAGCTCCGGCGAAGCAGGAGCCAAAAACATTCAGTACTTC. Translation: CASSSGEAGAKNIQYF. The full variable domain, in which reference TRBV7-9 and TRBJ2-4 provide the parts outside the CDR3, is DTGVSQNPRHKITKRGQNVTFRCDPISEHNRLYWYRQTLGQGPEFLTYFQNEAQLEKSRLLSDRFSAERPKGSFSTLEIQRTEQGDSAMYLCASSSGEAGAKNIQYFGAGTRLSVL.

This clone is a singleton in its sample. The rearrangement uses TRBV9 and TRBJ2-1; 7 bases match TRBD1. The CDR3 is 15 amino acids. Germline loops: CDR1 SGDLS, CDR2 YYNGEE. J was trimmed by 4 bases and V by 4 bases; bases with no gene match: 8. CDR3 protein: CASSTDRAGYNEQFF. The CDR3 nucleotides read TGTGCCAGCAGCACCGACAGGGCGGGTTACAATGAGCAGTTCTTC.

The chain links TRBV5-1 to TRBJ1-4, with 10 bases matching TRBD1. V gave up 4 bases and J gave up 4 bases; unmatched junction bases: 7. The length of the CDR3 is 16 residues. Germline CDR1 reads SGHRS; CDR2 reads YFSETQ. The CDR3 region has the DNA TGCGCCAGCAGCCTTTCCGGACAGGGGGGTAATGAAAAACTGTTTTTT. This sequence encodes CASSLSGQGGNEKLFF.

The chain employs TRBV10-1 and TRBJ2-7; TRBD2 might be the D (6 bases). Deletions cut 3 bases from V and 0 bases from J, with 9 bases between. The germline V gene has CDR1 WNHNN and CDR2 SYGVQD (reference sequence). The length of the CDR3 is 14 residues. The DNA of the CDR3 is TGCGCCAGCAGTGATTCCGGGAGCTCCTACGAGCAGTACTTC. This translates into CASSDSGSSYEQYF.

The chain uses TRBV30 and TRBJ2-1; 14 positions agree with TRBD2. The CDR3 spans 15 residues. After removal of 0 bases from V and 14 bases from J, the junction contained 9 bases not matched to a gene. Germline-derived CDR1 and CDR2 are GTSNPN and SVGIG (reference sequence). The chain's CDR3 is CAWSVPSRLAGGEFF. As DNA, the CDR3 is TGTGCCTGGAGTGTACCCTCCCGACTAGCGGGGGGGGAGTTCTTC.

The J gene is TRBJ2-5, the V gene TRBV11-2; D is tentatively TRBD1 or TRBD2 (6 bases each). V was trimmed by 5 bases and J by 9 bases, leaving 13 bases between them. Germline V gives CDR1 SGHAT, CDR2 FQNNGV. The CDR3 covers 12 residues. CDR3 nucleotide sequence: TGTGCCAGCAGCCCGCCGGGGGCGGCCCAGTACTTC. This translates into CASSPPGAAQYF.

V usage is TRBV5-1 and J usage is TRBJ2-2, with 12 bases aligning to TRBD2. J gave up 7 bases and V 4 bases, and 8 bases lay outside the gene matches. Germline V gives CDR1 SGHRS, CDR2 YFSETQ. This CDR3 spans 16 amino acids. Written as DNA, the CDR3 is TGCGCCAGCAGCACCAGGACTAGCGGGACAAACGGGGAGCTGTTTTTT. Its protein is CASSTRTSGTNGELFF.

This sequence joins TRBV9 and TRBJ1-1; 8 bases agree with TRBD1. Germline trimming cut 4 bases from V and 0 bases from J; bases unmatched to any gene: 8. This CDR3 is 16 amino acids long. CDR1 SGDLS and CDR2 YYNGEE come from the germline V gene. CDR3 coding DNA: TGTGCCAGCAGCCCAGGGGGCATAGGGTTGAACACTGAAGCTTTCTTT. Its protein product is CASSPGGIGLNTEAFF.

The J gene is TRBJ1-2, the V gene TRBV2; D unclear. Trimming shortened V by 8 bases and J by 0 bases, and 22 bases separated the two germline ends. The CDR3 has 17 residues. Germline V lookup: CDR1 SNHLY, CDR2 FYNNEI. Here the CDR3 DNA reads TGTGCCAGCCCTGTAAGGCAGAACGCAATCTCTAACTATGGCTACACCTTC. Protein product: CASPVRQNAISNYGYTF.

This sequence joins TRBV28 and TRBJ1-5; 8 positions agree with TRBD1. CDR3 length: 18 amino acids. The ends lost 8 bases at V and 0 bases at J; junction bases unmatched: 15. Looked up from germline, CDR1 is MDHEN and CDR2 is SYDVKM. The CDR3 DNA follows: TGTGCCAGCGGATCAGGGGGCGGGGGCCTATATAGCAATCAGCCCCAGCATTTT. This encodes CASGSGGGGLYSNQPQHF.

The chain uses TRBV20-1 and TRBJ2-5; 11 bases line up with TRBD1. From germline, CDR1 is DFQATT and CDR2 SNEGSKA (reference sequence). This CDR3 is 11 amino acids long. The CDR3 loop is CGTGGEETQYF. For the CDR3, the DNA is TGCGGGACAGGGGGGGAAGAGACCCAGTACTTC.

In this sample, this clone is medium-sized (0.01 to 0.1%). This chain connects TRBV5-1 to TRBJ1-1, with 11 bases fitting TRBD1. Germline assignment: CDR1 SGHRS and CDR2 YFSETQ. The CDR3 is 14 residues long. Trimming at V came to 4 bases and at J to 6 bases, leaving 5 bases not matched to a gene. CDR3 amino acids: CASSLPGQGAEAFF. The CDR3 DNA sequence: TGCGCCAGCAGCCTCCCGGGACAGGGGGCTGAAGCTTTCTTT.

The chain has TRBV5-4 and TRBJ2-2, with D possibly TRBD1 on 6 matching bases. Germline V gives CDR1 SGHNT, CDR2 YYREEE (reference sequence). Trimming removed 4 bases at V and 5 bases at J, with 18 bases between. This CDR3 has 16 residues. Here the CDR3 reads CASSPTDRRSTGELFF. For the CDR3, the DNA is TGTGCCAGCAGCCCAACAGACAGGAGATCGACCGGGGAGCTGTTTTTT.

The CDR3 DNA follows: TGTGCCAGCAGTGAAGCGGCGTACAATGAGCAGTTCTTC. Amino acids: CASSEAAYNEQFF. The rearrangement uses TRBV6-1 and TRBJ2-1; D gene uncertain. Trimming stripped 0 bases from V and 4 bases from J, with 4 bases between. CDR1 MNHNS and CDR2 SASEGT come from the germline V gene. The CDR3 runs 13 residues.

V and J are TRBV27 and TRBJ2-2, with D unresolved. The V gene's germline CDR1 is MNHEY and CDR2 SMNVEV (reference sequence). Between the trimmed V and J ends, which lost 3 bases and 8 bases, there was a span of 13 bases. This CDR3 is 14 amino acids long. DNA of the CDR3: TGTGCCAGCAGTTTCTTAAATGATCCGGGGGAGCTGTTTTTT. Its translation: CASSFLNDPGELFF.

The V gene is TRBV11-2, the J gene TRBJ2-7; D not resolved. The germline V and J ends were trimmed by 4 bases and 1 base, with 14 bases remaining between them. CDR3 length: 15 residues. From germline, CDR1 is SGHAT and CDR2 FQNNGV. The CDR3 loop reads CASSYGWGGSYEQYF. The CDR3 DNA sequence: TGTGCCAGCAGCTACGGGTGGGGTGGGTCCTACGAGCAGTACTTC.

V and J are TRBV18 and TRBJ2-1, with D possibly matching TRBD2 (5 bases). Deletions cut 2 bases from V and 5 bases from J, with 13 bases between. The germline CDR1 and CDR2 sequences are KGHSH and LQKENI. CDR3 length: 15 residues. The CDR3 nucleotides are TGTGCCAGCTCACCAAGGAAAGCGGCGAACAATGAGCAGTTCTTC. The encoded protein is CASSPRKAANNEQFF.

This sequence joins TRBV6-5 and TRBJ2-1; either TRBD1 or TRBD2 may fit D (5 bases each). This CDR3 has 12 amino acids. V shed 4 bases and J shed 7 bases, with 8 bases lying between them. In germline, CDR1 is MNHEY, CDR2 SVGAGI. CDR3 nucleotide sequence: TGTGCCAGCAGTTTTTGGGGGAATGAGCAGTTCTTC. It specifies CASSFWGNEQFF.

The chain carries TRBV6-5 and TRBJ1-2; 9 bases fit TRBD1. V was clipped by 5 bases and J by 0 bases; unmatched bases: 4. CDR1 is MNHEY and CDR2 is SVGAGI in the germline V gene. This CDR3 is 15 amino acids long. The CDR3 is CASSRQGEANYGYTF. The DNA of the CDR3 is TGTGCCAGCAGTCGACAGGGGGAAGCTAACTATGGCTACACCTTC.

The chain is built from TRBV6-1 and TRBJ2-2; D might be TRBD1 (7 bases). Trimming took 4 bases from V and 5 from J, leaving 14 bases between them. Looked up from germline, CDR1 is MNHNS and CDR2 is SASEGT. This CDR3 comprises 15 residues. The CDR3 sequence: CASSAQQGTTGELFF. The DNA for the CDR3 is TGTGCCAGCAGTGCCCAACAGGGGACTACCGGGGAGCTGTTTTTT.